This T cell receptor (beta chain) was documented in a study of blood T cell repertoires in COVID-19. Original data processing: Counts of nucleated cells, estimated from reference gene primer amplification, were obtained. Sequencing was performed with immunoSEQ multiplex PCR; in TCRdb, only in-frame clones are kept and a portion is missing. V and J calls plus clone size are reproduced from that table; the DNA served to infer D and trimming. Of about 72,000 clones listed, roughly 82% are singletons. Germline V CDR1 and CDR2: SGHTA, FQGTGA. The CDR3 is made up of 14 amino acids. V was clipped by 1 base and J by 0 bases, with 6 bases between them.

Sequenced: peripheral blood. V usage is TRBV7-3 and J usage is TRBJ1-1; D unclear. This sequence originates from a human donor in a cohort sampled during active COVID-19. The chain's CDR3 is CASSLMRVNTEAFF. Written as DNA, the CDR3 is TGTGCCAGCAGCTTAATGAGAGTGAACACTGAAGCTTTCTTT.